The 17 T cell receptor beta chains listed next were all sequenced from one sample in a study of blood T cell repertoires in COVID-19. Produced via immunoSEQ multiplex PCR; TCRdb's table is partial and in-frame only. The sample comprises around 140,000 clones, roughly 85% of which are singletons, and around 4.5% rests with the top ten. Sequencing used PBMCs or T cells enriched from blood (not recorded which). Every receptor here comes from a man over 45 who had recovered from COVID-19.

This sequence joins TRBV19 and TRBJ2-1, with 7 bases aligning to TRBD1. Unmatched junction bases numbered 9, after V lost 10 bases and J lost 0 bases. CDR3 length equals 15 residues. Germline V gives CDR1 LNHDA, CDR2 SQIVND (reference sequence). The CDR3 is CATKNDRVSYNEQFF. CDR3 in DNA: TGTGCCACAAAGAATGACAGGGTCTCCTACAATGAGCAGTTCTTC.

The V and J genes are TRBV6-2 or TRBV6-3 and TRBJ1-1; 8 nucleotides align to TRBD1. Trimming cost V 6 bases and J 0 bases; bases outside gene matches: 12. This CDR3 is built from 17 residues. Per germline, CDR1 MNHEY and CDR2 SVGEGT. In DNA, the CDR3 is TGTGCCAGCAGCCCCAGCAGGGGGCCTTTCATGAACACTGAAGCTTTCTTT. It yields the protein CASSPSRGPFMNTEAFF.

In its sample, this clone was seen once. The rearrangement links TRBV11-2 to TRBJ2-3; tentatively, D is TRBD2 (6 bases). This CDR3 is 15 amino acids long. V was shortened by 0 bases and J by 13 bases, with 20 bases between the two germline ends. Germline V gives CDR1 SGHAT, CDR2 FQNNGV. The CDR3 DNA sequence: TGTGCCAGCAGCTTAGATCAACGGTCTAGCGAAACGGAGTATTTT. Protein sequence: CASSLDQRSSETEYF.

The CDR3: CASTSGSADTQYF. The CDR3 region has the DNA TGTGCCAGTACCTCCGGGTCAGCAGATACGCAGTATTTT. The V and J genes are TRBV19 and TRBJ2-3; D unclear. The CDR3 is 13 amino acids. Germline assignment: CDR1 LNHDA and CDR2 SQIVND (reference sequence). V shed 7 bases and J shed 4 bases, with 12 bases lying between them.

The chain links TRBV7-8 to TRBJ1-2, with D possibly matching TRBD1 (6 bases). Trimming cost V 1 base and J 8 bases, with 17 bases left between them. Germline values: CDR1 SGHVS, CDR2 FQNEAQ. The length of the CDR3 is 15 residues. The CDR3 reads CASSLDKVPTGGYTF. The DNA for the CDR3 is TGTGCCAGCAGCTTAGATAAGGTCCCTACAGGGGGCTACACCTTC.

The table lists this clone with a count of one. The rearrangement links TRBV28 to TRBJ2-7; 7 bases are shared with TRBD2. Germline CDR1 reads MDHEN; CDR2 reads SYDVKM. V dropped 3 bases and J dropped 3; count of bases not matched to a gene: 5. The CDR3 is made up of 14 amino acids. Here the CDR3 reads CASSLGGIRYEQYF. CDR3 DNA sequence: TGTGCCAGCAGTTTGGGAGGGATTCGCTACGAGCAGTACTTC.

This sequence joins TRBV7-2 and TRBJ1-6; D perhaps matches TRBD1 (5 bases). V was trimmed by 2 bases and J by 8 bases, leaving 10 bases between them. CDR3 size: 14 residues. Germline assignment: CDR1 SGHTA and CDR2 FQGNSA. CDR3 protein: CASSLSGGDSPLHF. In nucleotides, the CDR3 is TGTGCCAGCAGCTTAAGTGGGGGGGATTCACCCCTCCACTTT.

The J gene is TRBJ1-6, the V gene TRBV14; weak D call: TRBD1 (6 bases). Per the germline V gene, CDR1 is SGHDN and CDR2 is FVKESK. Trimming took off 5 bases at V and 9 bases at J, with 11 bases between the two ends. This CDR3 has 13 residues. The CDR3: CASSRGGSSPLHF. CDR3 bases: TGTGCCAGCAGCAGGGGGGGAAGTTCACCCCTCCACTTT.

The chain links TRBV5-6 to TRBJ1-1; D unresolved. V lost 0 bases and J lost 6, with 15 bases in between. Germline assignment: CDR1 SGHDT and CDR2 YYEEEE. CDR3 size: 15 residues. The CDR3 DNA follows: TGTGCCAGCAGCTTGGAGTCTTACAGCCCGGCTGAAGCTTTCTTT. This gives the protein CASSLESYSPAEAFF.

CDR3 protein: CASSLDGQPNYGYTF. CDR3 sequence (DNA): TGTGCCAGCAGCTTAGATGGACAGCCTAACTATGGCTACACCTTC. V usage is TRBV7-2 and J usage is TRBJ1-2, with D possibly TRBD1 on 6 matching bases. This CDR3 contains 15 residues. Germline V gene lookup returns CDR1 SGHTA and CDR2 FQGNSA. Trimming took off 1 base at V and 0 bases at J, with 9 bases between the two ends.

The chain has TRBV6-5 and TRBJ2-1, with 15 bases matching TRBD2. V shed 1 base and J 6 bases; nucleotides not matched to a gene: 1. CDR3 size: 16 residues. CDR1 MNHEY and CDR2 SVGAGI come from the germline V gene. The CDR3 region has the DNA TGTGCCAGCAGTTACTGGACTAGCGGGAGGGCCAATGAGCAGTTCTTC. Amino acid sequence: CASSYWTSGRANEQFF.

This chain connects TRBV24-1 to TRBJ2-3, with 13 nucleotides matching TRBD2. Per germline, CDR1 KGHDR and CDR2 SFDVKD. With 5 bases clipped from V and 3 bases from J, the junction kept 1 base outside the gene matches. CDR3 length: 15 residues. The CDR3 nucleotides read TGTGCCACCAGTGGGACTAGCGGGGGTACAGATACGCAGTATTTT. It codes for CATSGTSGGTDTQYF.

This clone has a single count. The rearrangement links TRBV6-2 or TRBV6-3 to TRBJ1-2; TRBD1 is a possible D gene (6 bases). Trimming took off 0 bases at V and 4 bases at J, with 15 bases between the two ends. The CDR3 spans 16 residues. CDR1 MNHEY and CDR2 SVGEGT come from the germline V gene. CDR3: CASSYSFYRAPYGYTF. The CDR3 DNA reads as TGTGCCAGCAGTTACTCGTTTTACAGGGCTCCCTATGGCTACACCTTC.

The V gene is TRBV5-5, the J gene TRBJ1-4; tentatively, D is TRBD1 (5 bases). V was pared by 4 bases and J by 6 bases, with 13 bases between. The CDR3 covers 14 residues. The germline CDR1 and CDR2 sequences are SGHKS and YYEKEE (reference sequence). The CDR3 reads CASSLWGDDEKLFF. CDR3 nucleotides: TGTGCCAGCAGCCTGTGGGGGGACGATGAAAAACTGTTTTTT.

The CDR3 is CASSLGLAGGPAGDTQYF. CDR3 DNA: TGTGCCAGCAGCTTGGGGCTAGCGGGGGGGCCCGCTGGAGATACGCAGTATTTT. J is TRBJ2-3 and V is TRBV5-5, with 12 bases lining up with TRBD2. V lost 0 bases and J lost 5; bases outside the gene matches: 10. The V gene's germline CDR1 is SGHKS and CDR2 YYEKEE (reference sequence). This CDR3 comprises 18 residues.

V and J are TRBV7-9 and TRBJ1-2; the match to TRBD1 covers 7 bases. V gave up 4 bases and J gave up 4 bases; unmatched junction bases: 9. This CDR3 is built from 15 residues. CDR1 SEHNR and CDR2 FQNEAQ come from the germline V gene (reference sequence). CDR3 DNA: TGTGCCAGCAGCTGGGGGACAGCGATGGGCTATGGCTACACCTTC. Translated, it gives CASSWGTAMGYGYTF.

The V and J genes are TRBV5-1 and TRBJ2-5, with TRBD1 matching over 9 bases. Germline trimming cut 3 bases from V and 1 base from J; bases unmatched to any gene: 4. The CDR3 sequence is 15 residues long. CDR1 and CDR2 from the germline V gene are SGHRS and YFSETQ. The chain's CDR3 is CASSSTTGGQETQYF. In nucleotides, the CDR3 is TGCGCCAGCAGCTCGACGACAGGGGGCCAAGAGACCCAGTACTTC.